This is a list of T cell receptor beta chains from one sample in a study of blood T cell repertoires in COVID-19. Profiling relied on immunoSEQ multiplex PCR, and the TCRdb table lists in-frame clones only, not all of them. The data contain 120,000 to 150,000 clones, just under 90% of them singletons. The material sequenced was peripheral blood. The receptors come from an elderly woman with acute or convalescent COVID-19. Both conserved end residues are part of each CDR3.

TRBV7-2	TRBJ1-2	CASSLERGIGYGYTF
TRBV6-2/TRBV6-3	TRBJ1-2	CASSPRQGYGYTF
TRBV5-1	TRBJ2-4	CASSLGAGNYFLKAKNIQYF
TRBV5-4	TRBJ2-7	CASSREGVLSYEQYF
TRBV7-2	TRBJ2-5	CASSLIGGGAGGEETQYF
TRBV4-1	TRBJ1-1	CASSQDGRVGAFF
TRBV7-9	TRBJ1-6	CASSLGGTGSSPLHF
TRBV6-6	TRBJ1-2	CASSLRGAVYGYTF
TRBV7-5	TRBJ2-7	CARSLGGRSSYEQYF
TRBV3-1/TRBV3-2	TRBJ1-5	CASSQTGGQPQHF
TRBV6-5	TRBJ1-5	CASRDRQDNQPQHF
TRBV7-9	TRBJ1-3	CASSLTGVPGNTIYF
TRBV6-2/TRBV6-3	TRBJ2-1	CASSFDFYNEQFF
TRBV10-2	TRBJ1-1	CASSVRGSQGSPLEAFF
TRBV7-3	TRBJ1-1	CASSSVGGRNTEAFF
TRBV2	TRBJ1-5	CASRTGGNQPQHF
TRBV7-9	TRBJ1-1	CASSLDTNTEAFF
TRBV6-2/TRBV6-3	TRBJ1-5	CASSRSRRGNQPQHF
TRBV7-2	TRBJ1-5	CASSLGQGDQPQHF
TRBV29-1	TRBJ1-1	CSGSPGGMTEAFF
TRBV11-3	TRBJ1-5	CASSWTGQGNQPQHF
TRBV7-9	TRBJ1-2	CASSTSTAYFNYGYTF
TRBV5-1	TRBJ2-3	CASSLPTGYSTDTQYF
TRBV19	TRBJ1-1	CASTYRVRDTEAFF
TRBV24-1	TRBJ2-7	CATSDLHEVRETVHTSSYEQYF
TRBV7-9	TRBJ2-6	CASSLGLSGANVLTF
TRBV7-2	TRBJ2-5	CASSLARMGGSVWETQYF
TRBV3-1/TRBV3-2	TRBJ2-4	CASSQRGLGQNIQYF
TRBV18	TRBJ1-1	CASSPFETGGTEAFF
TRBV5-1	TRBJ1-1	CASSFTGDTEAFF
TRBV2	TRBJ1-2	CASSEGSGRPYGYTF
TRBV4-1	TRBJ1-6	CASSQGRQGSSPLHF
TRBV9	TRBJ1-2	CASSPGAGGRYGYTF
TRBV30	TRBJ1-2	CAWSVLGSPGEKGGYTF
TRBV7-2	TRBJ1-2	CASSLGDREEGYTF
TRBV12-3/TRBV12-4	TRBJ2-7	CASSTGLTYEQYF
TRBV4-3	TRBJ1-1	CASSQDSEAFF
TRBV19	TRBJ2-4	CASSTPSKVGKKPNIQYF
TRBV5-1	TRBJ1-5	CASSPGTVINQPQHF
TRBV7-2	TRBJ2-1	CASSARDRGDEQFF
TRBV24-1	TRBJ1-5	CATSGASGQPQHF
TRBV6-1	TRBJ2-1	CASSDAGQFSYNEQFF
TRBV5-1	TRBJ1-1	CASSLKFGGTGNEGSTEAFF
TRBV6-5	TRBJ1-6	CASSYGTGGAGSPLHF
TRBV7-2	TRBJ1-5	CASSLVRQGSQPQHF